The rows below give T cell receptor beta chains drawn from one sample of a study of T cell changes during pregnancy in multiple sclerosis. Repertoires were generated with immunoSEQ multiplex PCR, while TCRdb's copy carries only in-frame clones and drops some. The sample consists of fewer than 140,000 clones, 75% to 95% of them appearing once. Sequencing was performed on peripheral blood, taken before pregnancy. These receptors were obtained from a female donor with multiple sclerosis, enrolled in a pregnancy study. Each CDR3 is given with its conserved first and last residue. The order of the fields is clone size, J gene, V gene, D gene, CDR3 length, CDR3 DNA, CDR3 protein. The D gene is left open where the match is weak. The listing skips clone size in some rows; elsewhere it reads once, few, many or a size class.

clone size: NA
J gene: TRBJ2-7
V gene: TRBV11-1
D gene: TRBD1
CDR3 length: 15
CDR3 DNA: TGTGCCAGCAGCGCTCCGGGACAGGGCCCCTACGAGCAGTACTTC
CDR3 protein: CASSAPGQGPYEQYF

clone size: NA
J gene: TRBJ2-5
V gene: TRBV4-3
D gene: TRBD1
CDR3 length: 13
CDR3 DNA: TGCGCCAGCAGCCGGGACAGGGATGAGACCCAGTACTTC
CDR3 protein: CASSRDRDETQYF

clone size: NA
J gene: TRBJ2-2
V gene: TRBV7-9
D gene: TRBD2
CDR3 length: 16
CDR3 DNA: TGTGCCAGCAGCTTAGACCGAGCGGGAGAGGCCGGGGAGCTGTTTTTT
CDR3 protein: CASSLDRAGEAGELFF

clone size: NA
J gene: TRBJ2-7
V gene: TRBV7-6
D gene: NA
CDR3 length: 12
CDR3 DNA: TGTGCCAGCAGCTTACGGGGAAGCGAGCAGTACTTC
CDR3 protein: CASSLRGSEQYF

clone size: NA
J gene: TRBJ1-5
V gene: TRBV14
D gene: TRBD1
CDR3 length: 19
CDR3 DNA: TGTGCCAGCAGCCAAGGCACCTCCGCATGGGACAGGGGGAATCAGCCCCAGCATTTT
CDR3 protein: CASSQGTSAWDRGNQPQHF

clone size: NA
J gene: TRBJ1-5
V gene: TRBV5-8
D gene: NA
CDR3 length: 16
CDR3 DNA: TGTGCCAGCAGCTTGTACAGGGATCGTGGCAATCAGCCCCAGCATTTT
CDR3 protein: CASSLYRDRGNQPQHF

clone size: NA
J gene: TRBJ2-1
V gene: TRBV5-5
D gene: TRBD2
CDR3 length: 17
CDR3 DNA: TGTGCCAGCAGCCAAATAGGTCTAGCGGGAGTCTACAATGAGCAGTTCTTC
CDR3 protein: CASSQIGLAGVYNEQFF

clone size: NA
J gene: TRBJ2-1
V gene: TRBV9
D gene: TRBD1
CDR3 length: 16
CDR3 DNA: TGTGCCAGCAGCGTAGATCCCAGGGGGCCGAACAATGAGCAGTTCTTC
CDR3 protein: CASSVDPRGPNNEQFF

clone size: NA
J gene: TRBJ2-1
V gene: TRBV10-3
D gene: NA
CDR3 length: 15
CDR3 DNA: TGTGCCATCAGTGATGTGGGCAGAATCTCCAATGAGCAGTTCTTC
CDR3 protein: CAISDVGRISNEQFF

clone size: NA
J gene: TRBJ1-6
V gene: TRBV30
D gene: NA
CDR3 length: 15
CDR3 DNA: TGTGCCTGGATAGTCCTGAGCTCCTATAATTCACCCCTCCACTTT
CDR3 protein: CAWIVLSSYNSPLHF

clone size: NA
J gene: TRBJ2-3
V gene: TRBV4-3
D gene: TRBD2
CDR3 length: 17
CDR3 DNA: TGCGCCAGCAGCCAAGAAAGCGGGGGGTTCGGAACAGATACGCAGTATTTT
CDR3 protein: CASSQESGGFGTDTQYF

clone size: NA
J gene: TRBJ2-7
V gene: TRBV5-1
D gene: NA
CDR3 length: 16
CDR3 DNA: TGCGCCAGCAGCTCCACGGGCAGTAGCGAACTTTACGAGCAGTACTTC
CDR3 protein: CASSSTGSSELYEQYF

clone size: few
J gene: TRBJ2-4
V gene: TRBV6-6
D gene: NA
CDR3 length: 13
CDR3 DNA: TGTGCCAGCAGTACAGGGTTTAGGAGCATTCAGTACTTC
CDR3 protein: CASSTGFRSIQYF

clone size: NA
J gene: TRBJ1-4
V gene: TRBV28
D gene: NA
CDR3 length: 11
CDR3 DNA: TGTGCCAGCAGTACGGATGAAAAACTGTTTTTT
CDR3 protein: CASSTDEKLFF

clone size: NA
J gene: TRBJ2-1
V gene: TRBV27
D gene: TRBD2
CDR3 length: 17
CDR3 DNA: TGTGCCAGCAGTTTAACCCCCCGAACTAGCGGTCGTAATGAGCAGTTCTTC
CDR3 protein: CASSLTPRTSGRNEQFF

clone size: once
J gene: TRBJ1-2
V gene: TRBV7-8
D gene: TRBD1
CDR3 length: 13
CDR3 DNA: TGTGCCAGCAGCTTTGTCAGGGGGTCTGGCTACACCTTC
CDR3 protein: CASSFVRGSGYTF

clone size: NA
J gene: TRBJ2-2
V gene: TRBV10-3
D gene: TRBD2
CDR3 length: 13
CDR3 DNA: TGTGCCATCGGTAGCGGGGGCACCGGGGAGCTGTTTTTT
CDR3 protein: CAIGSGGTGELFF

clone size: NA
J gene: TRBJ2-5
V gene: TRBV2
D gene: TRBD1
CDR3 length: 16
CDR3 DNA: TGTGCCAGCAGTTATACGCGGGACAGGAGAAAAGAGACCCAGTACTTC
CDR3 protein: CASSYTRDRRKETQYF

clone size: NA
J gene: TRBJ2-3
V gene: TRBV6-1
D gene: TRBD1
CDR3 length: 15
CDR3 DNA: TGTGCCAGCAGTGAAGCAACAGGGGGCGCAGATACGCAGTATTTT
CDR3 protein: CASSEATGGADTQYF

clone size: NA
J gene: TRBJ2-3
V gene: TRBV11-2
D gene: NA
CDR3 length: 15
CDR3 DNA: TGTGCCAGCAGAAGAATGGGGGCGGTCGCAGATACGCAGTATTTT
CDR3 protein: CASRRMGAVADTQYF

clone size: NA
J gene: TRBJ2-3
V gene: TRBV7-2
D gene: TRBD2
CDR3 length: 18
CDR3 DNA: TGTGCCAGCAGCCCCACTAGCGGGAGGGCCATGGGCACAGATACGCAGTATTTT
CDR3 protein: CASSPTSGRAMGTDTQYF

clone size: NA
J gene: TRBJ1-1
V gene: TRBV19
D gene: TRBD1
CDR3 length: 13
CDR3 DNA: TGTGCCAGTAGGGTCACAGGGGGCACTGAAGCTTTCTTT
CDR3 protein: CASRVTGGTEAFF

clone size: NA
J gene: TRBJ2-7
V gene: TRBV27
D gene: NA
CDR3 length: 12
CDR3 DNA: TGTGCCAGCAGTTTCACAGGCTCCGAGCAGTACTTC
CDR3 protein: CASSFTGSEQYF

clone size: NA
J gene: TRBJ1-2
V gene: TRBV4-1
D gene: NA
CDR3 length: 16
CDR3 DNA: TGCGCCAGCAGCCAAGGCAGGGCCCTCGTGGACTATGGCTACACCTTC
CDR3 protein: CASSQGRALVDYGYTF

clone size: NA
J gene: TRBJ2-7
V gene: TRBV18
D gene: NA
CDR3 length: 16
CDR3 DNA: TGTGCCAGCCCACCACCTCCGCCGGGGAACTCCTACGAGCAGTACTTC
CDR3 protein: CASPPPPPGNSYEQYF

clone size: NA
J gene: TRBJ1-5
V gene: TRBV5-1
D gene: NA
CDR3 length: 16
CDR3 DNA: TGCGCCAGCAGCTTGGACGCGACAAGTCACAATCAGCCCCAGCATTTT
CDR3 protein: CASSLDATSHNQPQHF

clone size: once
J gene: TRBJ1-2
V gene: TRBV5-1
D gene: NA
CDR3 length: 13
CDR3 DNA: TGCGCCAGCAGCCCTGGGGGCGGAGGCGGCTACACCTTC
CDR3 protein: CASSPGGGGGYTF

clone size: NA
J gene: TRBJ2-3
V gene: TRBV2
D gene: TRBD1
CDR3 length: 15
CDR3 DNA: TGTGCCAGCAGTGCCTCGGGACAGTACACAGATACGCAGTATTTT
CDR3 protein: CASSASGQYTDTQYF

clone size: NA
J gene: TRBJ2-2
V gene: TRBV28
D gene: NA
CDR3 length: 16
CDR3 DNA: TGTGCCAGCAGTTTATACGGCGGAACGAACACCGGGGAGCTGTTTTTT
CDR3 protein: CASSLYGGTNTGELFF

clone size: NA
J gene: TRBJ2-1
V gene: TRBV7-9
D gene: TRBD2
CDR3 length: 19
CDR3 DNA: TGTGCCAGCAGCTCCACAACTCCGGGACTAGCGTTCTCCTACAATGAGCAGTTCTTC
CDR3 protein: CASSSTTPGLAFSYNEQFF

clone size: NA
J gene: TRBJ2-7
V gene: TRBV27
D gene: NA
CDR3 length: 13
CDR3 DNA: TGTGCCAGCAGTCCCCAGTACCCCTACGAGCAGTACTTC
CDR3 protein: CASSPQYPYEQYF

clone size: NA
J gene: TRBJ1-2
V gene: TRBV30
D gene: NA
CDR3 length: 17
CDR3 DNA: TGTGCCTGGAGTCCCCTAAGACAGCGCCTCCCTAACTATGGCTACACCTTC
CDR3 protein: CAWSPLRQRLPNYGYTF

clone size: NA
J gene: TRBJ2-7
V gene: TRBV30
D gene: NA
CDR3 length: 14
CDR3 DNA: TGTGCCTGGAGTGCTGGGGGCGACTCCTACGAGCAGTACTTC
CDR3 protein: CAWSAGGDSYEQYF

clone size: NA
J gene: TRBJ1-1
V gene: TRBV2
D gene: NA
CDR3 length: 13
CDR3 DNA: TGTGCCAGCCCCCCCGGACAAGGCCCTGAAGCTTTCTTT
CDR3 protein: CASPPGQGPEAFF

clone size: NA
J gene: TRBJ1-2
V gene: TRBV4-1
D gene: TRBD1
CDR3 length: 15
CDR3 DNA: TGCGCCAGCAGTTATTTCCCGGGACAGGGAAATGGCTACACCTTC
CDR3 protein: CASSYFPGQGNGYTF

clone size: NA
J gene: TRBJ2-7
V gene: TRBV12-5
D gene: NA
CDR3 length: 19
CDR3 DNA: TGTGCTAGTGGTTTGGTCCTGAACCGACGGGTGGAGCCGTCCTACGAGCAGTACTTC
CDR3 protein: CASGLVLNRRVEPSYEQYF

clone size: once
J gene: TRBJ2-5
V gene: TRBV5-1
D gene: TRBD1
CDR3 length: 16
CDR3 DNA: TGCGCCAGCAGCTTTAATGGGGACAGGGTTTGGGAGACCCAGTACTTC
CDR3 protein: CASSFNGDRVWETQYF

clone size: NA
J gene: TRBJ1-3
V gene: TRBV7-6
D gene: NA
CDR3 length: 16
CDR3 DNA: TGTGCCAGCAGCGCTCCCATGGGAGGATTTGGAAACACCATATATTTT
CDR3 protein: CASSAPMGGFGNTIYF

clone size: NA
J gene: TRBJ2-7
V gene: TRBV18
D gene: TRBD1
CDR3 length: 14
CDR3 DNA: TGTGCCAGCTCGCCCGGGACAGGGTTCGGTGAGCAGTACTTC
CDR3 protein: CASSPGTGFGEQYF

clone size: NA
J gene: TRBJ2-7
V gene: TRBV29-1
D gene: TRBD1
CDR3 length: 13
CDR3 DNA: TGCAGCGTGTGCCCGGACAGGGTGAAAGAGCAGTACTTC
CDR3 protein: CSVCPDRVKEQYF

clone size: NA
J gene: TRBJ2-2
V gene: TRBV5-4
D gene: NA
CDR3 length: 14
CDR3 DNA: TGTGCCAGCAGCTTGTACGGTTCCTACGGGGAGCTGTTTTTT
CDR3 protein: CASSLYGSYGELFF

clone size: once
J gene: TRBJ2-5
V gene: TRBV7-3
D gene: TRBD2
CDR3 length: 13
CDR3 DNA: TGTGCCAGCAGCCTGGGGGGGACAGAGACCCAGTACTTC
CDR3 protein: CASSLGGTETQYF

clone size: NA
J gene: TRBJ2-7
V gene: TRBV18
D gene: NA
CDR3 length: 13
CDR3 DNA: TGTGCCAGCTCACCGGGCAGGGTGGGCGAGCAGTACTTC
CDR3 protein: CASSPGRVGEQYF

clone size: once
J gene: TRBJ1-1
V gene: TRBV6-1
D gene: TRBD1
CDR3 length: 14
CDR3 DNA: TGTGCCAGCGGGCGGACAGGGGAGGCCACTGAAGCTTTCTTT
CDR3 protein: CASGRTGEATEAFF

clone size: NA
J gene: TRBJ2-2
V gene: TRBV7-2
D gene: NA
CDR3 length: 13
CDR3 DNA: TGTGCCAGCAGCCGTGGCTTCACCGGGGAGCTGTTTTTT
CDR3 protein: CASSRGFTGELFF